This T cell receptor beta chain was found in a study of T cells in Graves' hyperthyroidism and ophthalmopathy. This clonotype was counted many times. The antigen is not known. The CDR3 regions of TCR beta were amplified from RNA transcripts. First-round RT-PCR targeting the TCR CDR3 was performed with the HTBI primer set. Each CDR3 protein is one row after TCRdb ran MiXCR on the multiplex PCR reads. Altogether roughly 580,000 distinct CDR3 sequences are present, approximately 14% being singletons, with the ten largest covering more than 5%. Hyperthyroidism in the patients, aged 18 to 65, was newly diagnosed and under 2 months in duration. General study findings and limits: Blood also contained most expanded thyroid clonotypes above 0.001.

The CDR3 loop spans 14 amino acids. V lost 5 bases and J 12 bases, leaving 17 bases between the germline ends. CDR1 is SGHAT and CDR2 is FQNNGV in the germline V gene. Input material: blood. This clonotype was sampled from a woman under 40 with Graves' hyperthyroidism that later progressed to Graves' ophthalmopathy. The chain combines TRBV11-2 with TRBJ1-6; D uncertain. For the CDR3, the DNA is TGTGCCAGCAGCCCGCCCCCTCCAACGGGACCCCTCCACTTT. Translation: CASSPPPPTGPLHF.